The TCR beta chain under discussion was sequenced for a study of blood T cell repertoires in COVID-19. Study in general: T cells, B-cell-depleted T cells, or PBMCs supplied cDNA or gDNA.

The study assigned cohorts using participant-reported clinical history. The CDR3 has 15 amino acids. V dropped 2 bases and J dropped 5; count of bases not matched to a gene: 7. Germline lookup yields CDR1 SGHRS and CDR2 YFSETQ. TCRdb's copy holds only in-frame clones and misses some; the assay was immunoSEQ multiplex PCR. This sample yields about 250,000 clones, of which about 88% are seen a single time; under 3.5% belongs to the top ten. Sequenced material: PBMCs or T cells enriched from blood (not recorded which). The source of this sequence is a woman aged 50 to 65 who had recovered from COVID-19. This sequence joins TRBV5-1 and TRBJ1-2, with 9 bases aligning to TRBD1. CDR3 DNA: TGCGCCAGCAGCTTTACAGGGGGCGTCGGGTATGGCTACACCTTC. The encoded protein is CASSFTGGVGYGYTF.